A single sample is the source of the 4 T cell receptor beta chains below, sequenced in a study of shared clonotypes between healthy human individuals. Only in-frame clones appear in the TCRdb table, and some are missing; sequencing was by immunoSEQ multiplex PCR. The table shows 2 million to 2.5 million clones, with around 95% occurring only once. The sample consisted of naive CD4+ T cells sorted from blood. Noted subset: CD45RA+ positively selected. The source of these receptors is a young man in good health.

V is TRBV18 and J is TRBJ1-1; tentatively, D is TRBD1 (5 bases). Germline V CDR1 and CDR2: KGHSH, LQKENI. CDR3 length: 15 amino acids. The ends were cut back, 3 bases at V and 1 base at J, with 12 bases in the middle. The CDR3 sequence is CASSPIRGGNTEAFF. The CDR3 region has the DNA TGTGCCAGCTCACCTATAAGGGGTGGGAACACTGAAGCTTTCTTT.

The rearrangement uses TRBV11-2 and TRBJ2-7; TRBD2 matches at 13 bases. Germline lookup yields CDR1 SGHAT and CDR2 FQNNGV. Losses at the gene ends were 0 bases for V and 2 bases for J; bases not matched to a gene: 4. CDR3 length: 17 amino acids. Here the CDR3 reads CASSLDFGLAGAYEQYF. In nucleotides, the CDR3 is TGTGCCAGCAGCTTAGATTTCGGACTAGCGGGAGCCTACGAGCAGTACTTC.

The chain employs TRBV14 and TRBJ1-2; D possibly corresponds to TRBD1 (6 bases). The CDR3 is 16 amino acids. Germline V gives CDR1 SGHDN, CDR2 FVKESK. The V end was cut by 1 base, the J end by 2 bases, with 14 bases between. This CDR3 is CASSQGWGRENYGYTF. The CDR3 nucleotides are TGTGCCAGCAGCCAAGGATGGGGGCGGGAGAACTATGGCTACACCTTC.

The chain is built from TRBV5-1 and TRBJ1-6; 11 bases match TRBD1. The germline CDR1 and CDR2 sequences are SGHRS and YFSETQ. CDR3 length equals 15 residues. The ends lost 3 bases at V and 7 bases at J; junction bases unmatched: 3. CDR3 amino acids: CASSSRTGGNSPLHF. In DNA form, the CDR3 reads TGCGCCAGCAGCTCAAGGACAGGGGGCAATTCACCCCTCCACTTT. Drawing the rest from reference TRBV5-1 and TRBJ1-6, the complete variable domain is KAGVTQTPRYLIKTRGQQVTLSCSPISGHRSVSWYQQTPGQGLQFLFEYFSETQRNKGNFPGRFSGRQFSNSRSEMNVSTLELGDSALYLCASSSRTGGNSPLHFGNGTRLTVT.